The sequence of this T cell receptor (beta chain) was determined in a study of T cell responses to AZD1222 COVID-19 vaccine (dated by TCRdb to about 2021). Some background on the complete study: TCR sequencing was performed for about 250 trial participants, of whom 207 were given two doses of AZD1222 and about 25 were given two doses of MenACWY control vaccine. Trial participants were enrolled by age into 18-55, 56-69 and 70-plus year subgroups, with roughly 160, 29 and 62 TCR-sequenced participants respectively.

Comments on this clone: Its cognate antigen has yet to be identified.

This specimen's time point label, per the study, means: baseline before first vaccination. Samples from vaccinated people were obtained from the UK trials COV001 and COV002, which included a single-blind randomized controlled phase 2/3 trial of AZD1222 (ChAdOx1 nCoV-19) in healthy adults. For TCRbeta chain sequencing, PBMC samples were collected from trial participants at day 0 and at day 28 after the second dose. V is pared back by 2 bases and J by 0 bases, with 6 bases lying between the germline termini. The CDR3 has 14 amino acids, counting the end cysteine and phenylalanine. CDR3 DNA only is kept here, 42 bases in frame from base 1. Per the germline V gene, SGHTA is the CDR1 and FQGTGA is the CDR2. The CDR3 regions of human TCRbeta chains were subjected to immunosequencing. As for the authors' bioinformatics: TCRs in the repertoires were matched against a reference library of SARS-CoV-2-specific TCRs that had been generated with the MIRA antigen-specificity platform. Breadth was defined as the fraction of unique TCRs that were SARS-CoV-2-associated. Depth was defined as the fraction of total T cells that were SARS-CoV-2-associated. Using the MIRA data, each spike-specific TCR was mapped to the spike region that the TCR reacts to and placed in a CD4 or CD8 class. Log10-transformed breadth and depth values were compared by one-way ANOVA with Sidak's multiple comparisons tests. TCRdb mirrors the immuneACCESS table, restricted to in-frame sequences. Some clones are absent from its copies; in checked studies, under half trace to an unresolved V gene, and the reason for the others is unknown. The D gene and trimming were derived from the DNA, and the V and J assignments and clone size from that table. This sample's table contains some 150,000 clones. The ten largest clones take up approximately 2% of the sample.

Overall study outcomes, separate from this receptor: Most participants were white British and females outnumbered males, and the authors suggested that clonal diversity may have been underestimated. In the small 56-69-year group, the increase in depth fell short of significance, most likely because of low power. Spike-specific TCR breadth and depth rose significantly after two AZD1222 doses compared with day 0 and with MenACWY recipients. Conclusions about previously exposed vaccinees are limited because only six or seven AZD1222 recipients were SARS-CoV-2 seropositive at baseline. No day 14 peak-response samples were available, so repertoires were characterized only after the peak T cell response. Epitopes outside the regions mutated in the B.1.351 and B.1.1.7 variants were reportedly recognized by nearly half of the unique spike-specific TCRs. Vaccine-associated CD4 TCRs spanned the whole spike protein, with dominant responses in regions 160-218 and 743-854.

The receptor chain draws on TRBV7-3 and TRBJ2-3, with the D gene not confidently named. The sample taken for sequencing was peripheral blood. The receptor was isolated from an adult in good health. The CDR3 in this case is CASSLGASTDTQYF. The DNA sequence is TGTGCCAGCAGCTTAGGTGCCAGCACAGATACGCAGTATTTT.